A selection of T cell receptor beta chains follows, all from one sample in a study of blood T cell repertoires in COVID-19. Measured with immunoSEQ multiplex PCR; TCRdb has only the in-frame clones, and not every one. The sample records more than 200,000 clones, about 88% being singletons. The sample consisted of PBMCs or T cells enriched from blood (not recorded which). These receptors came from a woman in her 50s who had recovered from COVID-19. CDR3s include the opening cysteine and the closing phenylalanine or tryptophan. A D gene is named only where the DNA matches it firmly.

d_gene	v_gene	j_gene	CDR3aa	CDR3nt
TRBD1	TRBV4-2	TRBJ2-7	CASSQVEGQGYEQYF	TGTGCCAGCAGCCAAGTGGAGGGACAGGGGTACGAGCAGTACTTC
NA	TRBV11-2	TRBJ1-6	CASSSHSAGGTYNSPLHF	TGTGCCAGCAGCTCCCATTCGGCGGGGGGAACCTATAATTCACCCCTCCACTTT
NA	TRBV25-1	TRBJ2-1	CASKGTTPYNEQFF	TGTGCCAGCAAAGGGACAACCCCCTACAATGAGCAGTTCTTC
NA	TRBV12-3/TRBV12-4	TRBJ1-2	CASSLAERGYTF	TGTGCCAGCAGTTTGGCGGAGAGGGGCTACACCTTC
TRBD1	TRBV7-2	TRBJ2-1	CASNPDRGGYNEQFF	TGTGCCAGCAATCCGGACAGGGGAGGCTACAATGAGCAGTTCTTC
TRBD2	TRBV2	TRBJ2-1	CASSRTSGGADGEQFF	TGTGCCAGCAGTCGGACTAGCGGGGGGGCGGACGGTGAGCAGTTCTTC
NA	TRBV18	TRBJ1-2	CASSPDISNYGYTF	TGTGCCAGCTCACCGGACATCTCTAACTATGGCTACACCTTC
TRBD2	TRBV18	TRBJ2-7	CASSPASGSGYEQYF	TGTGCCAGCTCACCAGCTAGCGGGAGTGGATACGAGCAGTACTTC
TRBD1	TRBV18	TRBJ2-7	CASSPGTGYEQYF	TGTGCCAGCTCACCCGGGACAGGCTACGAGCAGTACTTC
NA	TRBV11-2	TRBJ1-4	CASSLGADYNEKLFF	TGTGCCAGCAGCTTAGGAGCGGACTATAATGAAAAACTGTTTTTT
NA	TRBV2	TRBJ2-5	CASSDMAGETQYF	TGTGCCAGCAGTGATATGGCGGGAGAGACCCAGTACTTC
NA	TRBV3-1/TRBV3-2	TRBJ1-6	CASSQAGYSPLHF	TGTGCCAGCAGCCAAGCCGGGTATTCACCCCTCCACTTT
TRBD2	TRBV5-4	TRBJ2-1	CASSPGTSEANEQFF	TGTGCCAGCAGCCCCGGGACTAGCGAAGCCAATGAGCAGTTCTTC
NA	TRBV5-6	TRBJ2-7	CASSSAYEQYF	TGTGCCAGCAGCTCCGCGTACGAGCAGTACTTC
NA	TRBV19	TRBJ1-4	CASSLRSEKLFF	TGTGCCAGTAGTCTAAGAAGCGAAAAACTGTTTTTT